The T cell receptor beta chain described here comes from a study of blood T cell repertoires in COVID-19. Study information: T cells, B-cell-depleted T cells, or PBMCs supplied cDNA or gDNA.

The CDR3 length is 14 residues. V trimming: 6 bases; J trimming: 7 bases; junction bases outside the gene matches: 12. The V gene's germline CDR1 is WSHSY and CDR2 SAAADI. Authors' processing steps: Amplification of reference gene primers was used by the study to estimate nucleated cell counts. Generated by immunoSEQ multiplex PCR, the TCRdb table keeps only in-frame clones and is missing some. V, J and clone size are taken as reported in that table, and D and trimming were inferred from the DNA itself. In the table there are approximately 270,000 clones, roughly 80% of which are singletons. The sequence came from a man at least 80 years old with acute or convalescent COVID-19. Sequencing was carried out using peripheral blood. V gene TRBV10-2 combines with J gene TRBJ2-7; 7 bases fit TRBD1. The CDR3 nucleotides are TGCGCCAGCAGCGACAGGGTTCTACTAGGGGAGCAGTACTTC. This sequence encodes CASSDRVLLGEQYF.